This T cell receptor beta chain was recorded in a study of OX40 agonist ivuxolimab in advanced cancers. About the study: Enrolled patients in dose escalation had cancers that were hepatocellular carcinoma, melanoma, renal cell or head and neck cancer.

This table comes from immunoSEQ multiplex PCR, and its TCRdb copy is limited to in-frame clones, with some not included. The sample has 75,000 to 100,000 clones; about nine tenths are singletons. Collection of blood occurred at baseline, at cycle 4 day 1, and at cycle 7 day 1. As to this clone: What it recognizes is unknown.

Deletions cut 0 bases from V and 4 bases from J, with 10 bases between. This CDR3 region has 14 residues. Per the germline V gene, CDR1 is MNHNY and CDR2 is SVGAGI (reference sequence). Study-wide points: CD8+ T cells were the subset that, on average, had more expanded clones than CD4+. Researchers did not determine the expanded peripheral T cells' antigen specificity.

This chain connects TRBV6-6 to TRBJ2-7; a possible D gene is TRBD2 (6 bases). The origin of this receptor is an adult with an advanced solid tumor such as melanoma, head and neck, liver or kidney cancer. Sequenced here: CD4+ or CD8+ T cells sorted from blood, sampled in a trial of the OX40 agonist ivuxolimab. CDR3 sequence: CASSYSGGQYEQYV. The CDR3 DNA sequence: TGTGCCAGCAGTTACTCGGGGGGTCAGTACGAGCAGTACGTC.